One sample yielded the 2 T cell receptor beta chains listed below, sequenced in a study of blood T cell repertoires in COVID-19. Sequencing was performed with immunoSEQ multiplex PCR; in TCRdb, only in-frame clones are kept and a portion is missing. The table shows some 89,000 clones, with roughly 78% occurring only once. The sequencing sample was made of peripheral blood. The receptors were sampled from an elderly woman with acute or convalescent COVID-19.

The chain couples TRBV5-5 to TRBJ1-1; 11 bases align to TRBD1. CDR3 length: 15 residues. V dropped 0 bases and J dropped 5; count of bases not matched to a gene: 3. Germline V gene sequence: CDR1 SGHKS, CDR2 YYEKEE (reference sequence). Here the CDR3 reads CASSLVGQGATEAFF. In DNA, the CDR3 is TGTGCCAGCAGCTTGGTAGGACAGGGGGCAACTGAAGCTTTCTTT.

Only one count was recorded for this clone. The chain joins TRBV19 to TRBJ1-6, with D tentatively TRBD1 (6 bases). The CDR3 consists of 14 residues. The V end lost 3 bases, the J end lost 6 bases, and 9 bases lay between the germline ends. Germline values: CDR1 LNHDA, CDR2 SQIVND (reference sequence). The CDR3 reads CASSMGAGNSPLHF. Written as DNA, the CDR3 is TGTGCCAGTAGTATGGGGGCAGGTAATTCACCCCTCCACTTT.